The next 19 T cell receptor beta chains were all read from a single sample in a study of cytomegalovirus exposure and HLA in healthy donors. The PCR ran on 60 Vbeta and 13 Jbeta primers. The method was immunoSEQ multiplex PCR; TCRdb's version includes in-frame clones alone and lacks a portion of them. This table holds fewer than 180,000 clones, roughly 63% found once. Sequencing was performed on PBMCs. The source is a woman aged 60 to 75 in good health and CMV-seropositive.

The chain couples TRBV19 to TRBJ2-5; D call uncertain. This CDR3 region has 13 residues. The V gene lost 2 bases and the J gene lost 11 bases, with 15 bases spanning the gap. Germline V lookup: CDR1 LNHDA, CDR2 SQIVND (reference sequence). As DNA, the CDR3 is TGTGCCAGTAGTATACTTCCCTACGTGGAGCAGTACTTC. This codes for CASSILPYVEQYF.

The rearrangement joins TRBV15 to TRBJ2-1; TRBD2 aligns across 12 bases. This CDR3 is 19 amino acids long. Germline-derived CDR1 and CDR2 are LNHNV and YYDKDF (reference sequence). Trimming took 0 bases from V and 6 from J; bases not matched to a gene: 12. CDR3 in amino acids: CATSRDPLAGGSQGNEQFF. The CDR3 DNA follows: TGTGCCACCAGCAGAGATCCTCTAGCGGGAGGGTCCCAGGGCAATGAGCAGTTCTTC.

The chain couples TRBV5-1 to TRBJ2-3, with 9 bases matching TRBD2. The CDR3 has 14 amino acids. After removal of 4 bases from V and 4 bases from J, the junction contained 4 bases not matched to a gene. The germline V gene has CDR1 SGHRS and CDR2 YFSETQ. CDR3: CASSGLARADTQYF. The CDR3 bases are TGCGCCAGCAGCGGACTAGCGCGGGCAGATACGCAGTATTTT.

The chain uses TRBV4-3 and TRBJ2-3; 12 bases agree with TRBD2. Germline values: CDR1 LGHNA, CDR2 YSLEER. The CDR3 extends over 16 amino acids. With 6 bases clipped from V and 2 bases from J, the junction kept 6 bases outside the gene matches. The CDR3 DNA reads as TGCGCCAGCAGTTACCTAGCGGGAGGGCCCACAGATACGCAGTATTTT. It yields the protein CASSYLAGGPTDTQYF.

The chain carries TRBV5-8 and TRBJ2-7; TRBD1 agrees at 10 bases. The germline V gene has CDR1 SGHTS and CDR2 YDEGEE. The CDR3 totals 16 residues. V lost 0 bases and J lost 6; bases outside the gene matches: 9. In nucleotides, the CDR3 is TGTGCCAGCAGCTTGGCCGGGACAGGGGTGCAGGGCGAGCAGTACTTC. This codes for CASSLAGTGVQGEQYF.

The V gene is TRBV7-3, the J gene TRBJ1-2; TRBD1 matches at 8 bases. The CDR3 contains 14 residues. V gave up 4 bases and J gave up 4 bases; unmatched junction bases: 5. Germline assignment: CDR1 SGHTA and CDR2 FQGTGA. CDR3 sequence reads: CASSSGQGVYGYTF. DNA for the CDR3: TGTGCCAGCAGCTCAGGACAGGGCGTCTATGGCTACACCTTC.

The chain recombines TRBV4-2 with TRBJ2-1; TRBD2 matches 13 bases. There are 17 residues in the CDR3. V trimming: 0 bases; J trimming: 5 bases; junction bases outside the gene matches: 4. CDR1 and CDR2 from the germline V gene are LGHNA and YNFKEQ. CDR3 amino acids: CASSQDPGTSGNNEQFF. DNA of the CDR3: TGTGCCAGCAGCCAAGACCCCGGGACTAGCGGGAACAATGAGCAGTTCTTC.

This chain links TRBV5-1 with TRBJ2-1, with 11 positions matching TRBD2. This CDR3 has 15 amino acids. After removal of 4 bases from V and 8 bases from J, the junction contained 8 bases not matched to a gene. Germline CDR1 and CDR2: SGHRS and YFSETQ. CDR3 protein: CASSRTSGSFDEQFF. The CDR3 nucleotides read TGCGCCAGCAGCCGAACTAGCGGGAGTTTCGATGAGCAGTTCTTC.

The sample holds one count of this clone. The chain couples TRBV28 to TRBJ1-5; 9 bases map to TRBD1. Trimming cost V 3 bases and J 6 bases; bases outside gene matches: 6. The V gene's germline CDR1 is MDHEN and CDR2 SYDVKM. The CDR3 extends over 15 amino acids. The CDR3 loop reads CASSFVQGAGQPQHF. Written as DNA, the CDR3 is TGTGCCAGCAGTTTCGTACAGGGGGCCGGTCAGCCCCAGCATTTT.

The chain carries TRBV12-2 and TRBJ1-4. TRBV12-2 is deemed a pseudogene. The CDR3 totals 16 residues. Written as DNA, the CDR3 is TGTGCAAGTCGCCCTCCCCCTAAGCGGCCTAGGGAAAAACTGTTTTTT. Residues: CASRPPPKRPREKLFF.

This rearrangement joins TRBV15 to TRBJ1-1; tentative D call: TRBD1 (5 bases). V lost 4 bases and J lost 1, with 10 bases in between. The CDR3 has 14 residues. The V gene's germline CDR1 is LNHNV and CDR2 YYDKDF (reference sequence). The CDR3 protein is CATSTRQKNTEAFF. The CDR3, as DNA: TGTGCCACCAGCACCAGACAGAAGAACACTGAAGCTTTCTTT. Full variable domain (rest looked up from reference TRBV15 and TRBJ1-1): DAMVIQNPRYQVTQFGKPVTLSCSQTLNHNVMYWYQQKSSQAPKLLFHYYDKDFNNEADTPDNFQSRRPNTSFCFLDIRSPGLGDTAMYLCATSTRQKNTEAFFGQGTRLTVV.

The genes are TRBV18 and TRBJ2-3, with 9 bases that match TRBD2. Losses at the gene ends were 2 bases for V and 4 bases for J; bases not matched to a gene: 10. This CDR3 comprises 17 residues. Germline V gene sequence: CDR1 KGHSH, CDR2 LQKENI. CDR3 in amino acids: CASSPGAWREGPDTQYF. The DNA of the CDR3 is TGTGCCAGCTCACCAGGGGCCTGGCGGGAGGGCCCAGATACGCAGTATTTT.

CDR3 DNA: TGTGCCAGCAGCTCCGGCATACTACGGAGCACAGATACGCAGTATTTT. Its protein product is CASSSGILRSTDTQYF. V usage is TRBV5-4 and J usage is TRBJ2-3, with no clear D. The CDR3 is 16 residues long. Germline V gene sequence: CDR1 SGHNT, CDR2 YYREEE (reference sequence). The V end was cut by 3 bases, the J end by 0 bases, with 14 bases between.

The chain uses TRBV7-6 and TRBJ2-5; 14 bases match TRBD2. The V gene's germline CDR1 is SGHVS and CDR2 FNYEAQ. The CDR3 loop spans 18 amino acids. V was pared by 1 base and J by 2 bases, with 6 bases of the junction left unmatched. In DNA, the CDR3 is TGTGCCAGCAGCTTAGTGGCGGGGACTAGCGGGAGACAAGAGACCCAGTACTTC. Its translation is CASSLVAGTSGRQETQYF. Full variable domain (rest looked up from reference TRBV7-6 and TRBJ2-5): GAGVSQSPRYKVTKRGQDVALRCDPISGHVSLYWYRQALGQGPEFLTYFNYEAQQDKSGLPNDRFSAERPEGSISTLTIQRTEQRDSAMYRCASSLVAGTSGRQETQYFGPGTRLLVL.

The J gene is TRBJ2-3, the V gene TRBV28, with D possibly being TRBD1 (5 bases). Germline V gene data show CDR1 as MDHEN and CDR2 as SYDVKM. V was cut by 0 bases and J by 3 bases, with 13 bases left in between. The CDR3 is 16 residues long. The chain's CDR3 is CASSLWKQGWTDTQYF. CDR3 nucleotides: TGTGCCAGCAGTTTATGGAAGCAGGGATGGACAGATACGCAGTATTTT.

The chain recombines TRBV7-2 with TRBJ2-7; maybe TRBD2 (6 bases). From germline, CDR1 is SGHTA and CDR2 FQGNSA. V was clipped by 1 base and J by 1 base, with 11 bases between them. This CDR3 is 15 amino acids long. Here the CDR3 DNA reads TGTGCCAGCAGCTTAGGCGGGGCCCTTTCCTACGAGCAGTACTTC. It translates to CASSLGGALSYEQYF. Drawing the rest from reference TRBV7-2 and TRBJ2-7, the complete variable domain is GAGVSQSPSNKVTEKGKDVELRCDPISGHTALYWYRQSLGQGLEFLIYFQGNSAPDKSGLPSDRFSAERTGGSVSTLTIQRTQQEDSAVYLCASSLGGALSYEQYFGPGTRLTVT.

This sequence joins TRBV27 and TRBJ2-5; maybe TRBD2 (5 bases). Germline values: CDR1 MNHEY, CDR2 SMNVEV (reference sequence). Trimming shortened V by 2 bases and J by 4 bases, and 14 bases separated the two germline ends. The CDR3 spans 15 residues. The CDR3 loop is CASSLGTLAGETQYF. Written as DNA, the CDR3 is TGTGCCAGCAGTTTAGGAACTCTGGCGGGAGAGACCCAGTACTTC.

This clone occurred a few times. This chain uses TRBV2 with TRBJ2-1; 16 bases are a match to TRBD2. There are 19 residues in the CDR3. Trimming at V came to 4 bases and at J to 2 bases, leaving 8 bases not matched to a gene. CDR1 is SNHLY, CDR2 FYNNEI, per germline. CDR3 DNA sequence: TGTGCCAGCAGTGGGTCCGGGACTAGCGGGAGGGGGACCTACAATGAGCAGTTCTTC. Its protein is CASSGSGTSGRGTYNEQFF. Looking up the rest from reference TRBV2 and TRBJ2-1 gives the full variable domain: EPEVTQTPSHQVTQMGQEVILRCVPISNHLYFYWYRQILGQKVEFLVSFYNNEISEKSEIFDDQFSVERPDGSNFTLKIRSTKLEDSAMYFCASSGSGTSGRGTYNEQFFGPGTRLTVL.

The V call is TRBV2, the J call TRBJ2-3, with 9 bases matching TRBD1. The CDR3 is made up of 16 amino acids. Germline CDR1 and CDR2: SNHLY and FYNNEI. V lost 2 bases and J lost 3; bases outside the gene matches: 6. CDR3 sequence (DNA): TGTGCCAGCAGTGAACCTTTGGGACAGGGAACAGATACGCAGTATTTT. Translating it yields CASSEPLGQGTDTQYF.